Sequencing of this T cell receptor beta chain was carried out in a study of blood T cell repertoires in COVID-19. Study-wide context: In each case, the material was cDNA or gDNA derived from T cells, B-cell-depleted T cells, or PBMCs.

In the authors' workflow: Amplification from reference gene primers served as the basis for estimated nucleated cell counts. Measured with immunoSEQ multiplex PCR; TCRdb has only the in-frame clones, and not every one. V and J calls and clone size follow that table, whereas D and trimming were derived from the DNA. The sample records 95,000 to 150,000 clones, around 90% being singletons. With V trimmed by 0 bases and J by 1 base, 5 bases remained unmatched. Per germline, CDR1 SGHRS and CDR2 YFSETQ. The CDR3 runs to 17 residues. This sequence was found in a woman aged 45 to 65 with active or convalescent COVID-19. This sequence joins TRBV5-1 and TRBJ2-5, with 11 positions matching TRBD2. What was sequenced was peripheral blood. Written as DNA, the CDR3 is TGCGCCAGCAGCTTGGCCTTAGCGGGAGGGCCCCAAGAGACCCAGTACTTC. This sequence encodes CASSLALAGGPQETQYF.